This T cell receptor (beta chain) derives from a study of T-cell reconstitution after alpha-beta-depleted transplantation in children. Findings of the study overall: In some patients, recipient T cells and intrathymic progenitors surviving conditioning explained high day-60 diversity. T-cell counts and diversity were attributed mostly to newly produced T cells one year after transplant.

In its sample, this clonotype was seen a few times. Its cognate antigen is unknown. Using unique molecular identifiers, the investigators prepared the TCRbeta library. TCRdb reprocessed the PCR reads via MiXCR and lists one record per CDR3 protein. The sample has about 900,000 distinct CDR3 sequences, about 30% seen once; the top ten hold about 28%. The source is a boy in the first two years of life who had a stem cell transplant for SCID, so the T cells may come from the graft donor. This material consisted of PBMCs, mostly from graft donor cells, taken 360 days after TCRalphabeta/CD19-depleted stem cell transplant.

The DNA for the CDR3 is TGTGCCAGCAGTCTCTCTGGGAGAAGGGACACTGAAGCTTTCTTT. This codes for CASSLSGRRDTEAFF. The rearrangement links TRBV12-3 or TRBV12-4 to TRBJ1-1; D not resolved. This CDR3 is built from 15 residues. V dropped 5 bases and J dropped 3 bases, with 16 bases sitting between them.